These 8 T cell receptor beta chains came from one sample sequenced in a study of brain metastases from non-small cell lung cancer. The table came from immunoSEQ multiplex PCR; TCRdb's copy has only in-frame clones and leaves some out. Among some 600 clones listed, around 88% were seen once. Sequencing was performed on tumor-adjacent normal tissue. The receptor set was obtained from a donor at least 40 years old with non-small cell lung cancer.

This sequence joins TRBV2 and TRBJ1-2; D is ambiguous. Per germline, CDR1 SNHLY and CDR2 FYNNEI. V shed 8 bases and J shed 3 bases, with 7 bases lying between them. The CDR3 length is 11 residues. The CDR3 loop is CASLKDYGYTF. In DNA form, the CDR3 reads TGTGCCAGCCTAAAGGACTATGGCTACACCTTC.

The chain couples TRBV19 to TRBJ1-5, with D possibly TRBD1 on 5 matching bases. This CDR3 has 13 amino acids. Per germline, CDR1 LNHDA and CDR2 SQIVND (reference sequence). V lost 5 bases and J lost 7, with 12 bases in between. CDR3 DNA sequence: TGTGCCAGTAGTGTGGGGGTGGGCCAGCCCCAGCATTTT. As protein: CASSVGVGQPQHF.

This chain joins TRBV15 and TRBJ2-6; 7 bases fit TRBD2. The CDR3 extends over 13 amino acids. The germline V gene has CDR1 LNHNV and CDR2 YYDKDF (reference sequence). V was pared by 4 bases and J by 15 bases, with 9 bases of the junction left unmatched. The CDR3 region is CATSTRLAQPLTF. The DNA of the CDR3 is TGTGCCACCAGCACAAGACTAGCCCAACCCCTGACTTTC.

V gene TRBV27 combines with J gene TRBJ1-1; D remains unclear. Per the germline V gene, CDR1 is MNHEY and CDR2 is SMNVEV (reference sequence). Trimming took 5 bases from V and 6 from J, leaving 13 bases between them. The CDR3 is 13 amino acids. CDR3 protein: CASSPPPPSEAFF. DNA for the CDR3: TGTGCCAGCAGTCCCCCCCCGCCCTCTGAAGCTTTCTTT.

V usage is TRBV12-5 and J usage is TRBJ2-1, with a tentative D call TRBD1 (6 bases). Germline lookup yields CDR1 LGHNT and CDR2 FRNRAP. The germline V and J ends were trimmed by 1 base and 0 bases, with 10 bases remaining between them. CDR3 length equals 16 residues. The CDR3 sequence is CASGLAQGSSYNEQFF. In DNA form, the CDR3 reads TGTGCTAGTGGTTTGGCGCAGGGGAGCTCCTACAATGAGCAGTTCTTC.

The J gene is TRBJ1-2, the V gene TRBV5-1; no reliable D call. Trimming cost V 3 bases and J 2 bases, with 8 bases left between them. This CDR3 contains 13 residues. Germline-derived CDR1 and CDR2 are SGHRS and YFSETQ. The CDR3 DNA reads as TGCGCCAGCAGCTGGACCGACAACTATGGCTACACCTTC. It yields the protein CASSWTDNYGYTF.

On this clone itself: An end of the junction differs from the germline gene, which may be a read error. The chain is built from TRBV5-1 and TRBJ2-3; maybe TRBD1 (6 bases). The CDR3 runs to 16 residues. CDR1 SGHRS and CDR2 YFSETQ come from the germline V gene. In DNA, the CDR3 is TGCGCCAGCAGCTATGGACAGCCTACCAGCACAAATACGCAGTATTTT. It is translated as CASSYGQPTSTNTQYF.

V gene TRBV24-1 combines with J gene TRBJ2-2, with TRBD2 matching over 7 bases. CDR1 and CDR2 (germline): KGHDR, SFDVKD. This CDR3 comprises 15 residues. The V segment lost 0 bases and the J segment 5 bases; nucleotides outside the gene matches: 2. The CDR3 coding sequence is TGTGCCACCAGTGATTTGCTGGGGGGGACCGGGGAGCTGTTTTTT. This translates into CATSDLLGGTGELFF.